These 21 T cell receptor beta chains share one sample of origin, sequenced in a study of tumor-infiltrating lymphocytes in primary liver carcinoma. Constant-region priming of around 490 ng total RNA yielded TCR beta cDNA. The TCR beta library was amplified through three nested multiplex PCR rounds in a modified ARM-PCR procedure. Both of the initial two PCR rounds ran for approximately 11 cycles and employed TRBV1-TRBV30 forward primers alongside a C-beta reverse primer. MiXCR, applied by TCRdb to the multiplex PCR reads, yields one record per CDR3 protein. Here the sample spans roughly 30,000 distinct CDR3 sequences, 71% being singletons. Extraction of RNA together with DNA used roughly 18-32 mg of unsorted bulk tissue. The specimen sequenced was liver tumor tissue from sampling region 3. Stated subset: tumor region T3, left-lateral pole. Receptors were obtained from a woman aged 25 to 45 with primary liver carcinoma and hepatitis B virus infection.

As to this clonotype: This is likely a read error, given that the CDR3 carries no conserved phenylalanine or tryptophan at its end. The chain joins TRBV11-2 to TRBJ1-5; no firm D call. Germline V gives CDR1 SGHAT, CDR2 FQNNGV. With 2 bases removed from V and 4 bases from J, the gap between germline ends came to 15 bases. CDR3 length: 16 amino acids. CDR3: CASSLSFGPSNQPQHL. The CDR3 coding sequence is TGTGCCAGCAGCTTAAGTTTCGGGCCATCAAATCAGCCCCAGCATCTT.

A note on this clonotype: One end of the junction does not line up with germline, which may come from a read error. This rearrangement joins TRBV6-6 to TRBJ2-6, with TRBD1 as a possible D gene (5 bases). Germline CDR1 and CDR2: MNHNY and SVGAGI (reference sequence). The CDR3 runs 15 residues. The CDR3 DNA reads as TGTCCCAGCAGTTACGAACACTCTGGGGCCAACGTCCTGGCTTTC. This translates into CPSSYEHSGANVLAF.

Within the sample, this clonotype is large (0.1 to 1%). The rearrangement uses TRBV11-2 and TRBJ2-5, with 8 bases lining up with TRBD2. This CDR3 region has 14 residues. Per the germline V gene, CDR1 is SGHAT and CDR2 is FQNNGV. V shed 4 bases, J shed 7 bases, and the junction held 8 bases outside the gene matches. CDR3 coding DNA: TGTGCCAGCAGCTCTCGGGGACTAGTGGGGACCCAGTACTTC. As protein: CASSSRGLVGTQYF.

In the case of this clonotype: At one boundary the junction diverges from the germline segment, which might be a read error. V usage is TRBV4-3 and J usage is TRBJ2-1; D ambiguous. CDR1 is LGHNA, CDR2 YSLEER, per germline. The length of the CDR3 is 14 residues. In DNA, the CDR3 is TGCACCAGCAGCCACACTGAGTTGGCCAATGAGCAGTTCTTC. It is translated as CTSSHTELANEQFF.

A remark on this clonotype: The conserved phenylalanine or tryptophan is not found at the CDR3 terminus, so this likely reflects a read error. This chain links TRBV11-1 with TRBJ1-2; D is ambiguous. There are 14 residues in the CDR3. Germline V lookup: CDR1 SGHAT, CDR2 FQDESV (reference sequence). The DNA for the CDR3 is TGTGCTAGCGGCTTTTCAGCGTCCTTGGGAGGCTACACCTAC. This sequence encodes CASGFSASLGGYTY.

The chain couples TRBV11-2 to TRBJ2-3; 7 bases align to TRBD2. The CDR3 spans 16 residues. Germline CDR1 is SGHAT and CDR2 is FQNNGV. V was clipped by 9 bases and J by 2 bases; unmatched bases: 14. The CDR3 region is CARNLDGAGVTDTQYF. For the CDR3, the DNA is TGTGCCAGGAACTTAGATGGGGCGGGAGTCACAGATACGCAGTATTTT.

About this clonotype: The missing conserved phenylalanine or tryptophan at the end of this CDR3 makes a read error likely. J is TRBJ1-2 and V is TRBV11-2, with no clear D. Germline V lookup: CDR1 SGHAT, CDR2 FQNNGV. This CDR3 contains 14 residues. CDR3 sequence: CASSLAFVFGGYTS. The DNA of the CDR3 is TGTGCTAGCAGCTTAGCATTCGTGTTTGGCGGGTACACCTCC.

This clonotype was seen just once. This chain's CDR3 is CASTSDLSIGYNYGYTF. CDR3 sequence (DNA): TGTGCCAGCACCTCGGACTTGAGTATAGGGTACAACTATGGCTACACCTTC. The V call is TRBV12-3 or TRBV12-4, the J call TRBJ1-2; D remains ambiguous. The length of the CDR3 is 17 residues. Trimming stripped 7 bases from V and 2 bases from J, with 23 bases between.

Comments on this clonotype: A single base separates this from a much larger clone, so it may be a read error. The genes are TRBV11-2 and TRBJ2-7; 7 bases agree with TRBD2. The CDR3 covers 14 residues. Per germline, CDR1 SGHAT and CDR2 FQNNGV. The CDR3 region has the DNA TGTGTCAGCAGCTTGACTAGCTGGAGTTACGAACAGTACTTC. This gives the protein CVSSLTSWSYEQYF.

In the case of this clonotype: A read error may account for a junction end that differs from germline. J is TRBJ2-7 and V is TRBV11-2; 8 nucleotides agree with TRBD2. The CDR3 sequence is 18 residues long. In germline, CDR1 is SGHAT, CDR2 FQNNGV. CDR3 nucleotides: TGTGTCAGCAGCTTAGATTGGGTCAGTCTAGCGGGTCCCTACGAGCAATACTTC. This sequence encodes CVSSLDWVSLAGPYEQYF.

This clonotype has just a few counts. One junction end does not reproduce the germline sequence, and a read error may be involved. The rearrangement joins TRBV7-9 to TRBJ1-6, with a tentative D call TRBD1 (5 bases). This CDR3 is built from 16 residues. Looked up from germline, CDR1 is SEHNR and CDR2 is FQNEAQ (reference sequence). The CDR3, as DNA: TGTGTCAGCAGCCAGGGTCAGGGCTTTTATAATTCACCCCTCCACTTT. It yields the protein CVSSQGQGFYNSPLHF.

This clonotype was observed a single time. The CDR3 DNA reads as TGTGCCACCTGCACCTGGGGGGGAAAACTGTTTTTT. This translates into CATCTWGGKLFF. This chain uses TRBV11-2 with TRBJ1-4; tentatively, D is TRBD1 (5 bases). CDR3 length: 12 residues. Germline V gene sequence: CDR1 SGHAT, CDR2 FQNNGV. V lost 10 bases and J lost 10, with 16 bases in between.

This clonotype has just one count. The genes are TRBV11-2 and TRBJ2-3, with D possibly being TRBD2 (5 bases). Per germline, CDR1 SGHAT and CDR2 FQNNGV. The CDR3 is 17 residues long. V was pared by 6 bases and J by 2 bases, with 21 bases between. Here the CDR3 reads CASRHLGSVSLTDTQYF. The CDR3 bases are TGTGCCAGCAGGCATCTAGGGAGCGTGAGCCTCACAGATACGCAGTATTTT.

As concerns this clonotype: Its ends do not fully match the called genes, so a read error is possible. CDR3 sequence (DNA): TGTGCCAACAGTACCGACGGGGGGCTGATCCAGTACTTC. Translation: CANSTDGGLIQYF. V usage is TRBV6-5 and J usage is TRBJ2-5; TRBD2 is a possible D gene (7 bases). Germline loops: CDR1 MNHEY, CDR2 SVGAGI. This CDR3 has 13 residues.

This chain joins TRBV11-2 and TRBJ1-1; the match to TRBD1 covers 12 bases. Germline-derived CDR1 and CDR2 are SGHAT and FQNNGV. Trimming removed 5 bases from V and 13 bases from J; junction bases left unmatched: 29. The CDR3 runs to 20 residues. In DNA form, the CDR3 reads TGTGCCAGCAGCGCTCGGGACAGGGGGCACAAGAGGTGGAGTAACACTGAAAATTTCTTT. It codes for CASSARDRGHKRWSNTENFF.

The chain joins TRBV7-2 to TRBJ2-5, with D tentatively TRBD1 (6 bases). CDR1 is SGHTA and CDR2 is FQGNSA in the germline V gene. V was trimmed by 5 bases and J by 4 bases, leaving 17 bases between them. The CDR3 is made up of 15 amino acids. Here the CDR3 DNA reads TGTGCCAGCAGCCTCGACAGGCTTCTCCCAGAGACCCAGTACTTC. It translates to CASSLDRLLPETQYF.

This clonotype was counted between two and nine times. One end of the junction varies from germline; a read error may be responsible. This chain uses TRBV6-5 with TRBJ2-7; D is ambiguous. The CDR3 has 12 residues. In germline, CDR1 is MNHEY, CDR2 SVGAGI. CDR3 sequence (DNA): TGTGCCAGCAGTTCCCGGAACAACGAACAGTACTTC. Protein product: CASSSRNNEQYF.

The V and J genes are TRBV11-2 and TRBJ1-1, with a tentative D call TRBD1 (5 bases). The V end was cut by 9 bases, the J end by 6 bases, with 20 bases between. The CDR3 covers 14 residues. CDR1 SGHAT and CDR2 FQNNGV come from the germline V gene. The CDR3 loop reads CASRYTRGRAEAFF. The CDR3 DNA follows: TGTGCCAGTAGATATACAAGGGGAAGGGCTGAAGCTTTCTTT.

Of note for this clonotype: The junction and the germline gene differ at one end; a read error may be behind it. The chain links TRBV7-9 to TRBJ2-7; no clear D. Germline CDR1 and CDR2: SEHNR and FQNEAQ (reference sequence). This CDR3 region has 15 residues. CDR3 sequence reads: CASSPSVTHAYEHYF. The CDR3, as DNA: TGTGCCAGCAGCCCCTCCGTGACACATGCCTACGAGCACTACTTC.

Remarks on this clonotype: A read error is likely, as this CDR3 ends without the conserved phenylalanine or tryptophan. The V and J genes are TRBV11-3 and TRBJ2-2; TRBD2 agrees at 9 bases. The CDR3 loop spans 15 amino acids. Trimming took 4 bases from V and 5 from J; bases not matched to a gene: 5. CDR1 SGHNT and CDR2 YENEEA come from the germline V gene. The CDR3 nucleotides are TGTGCCAGCAGCTCTCTGGGACTAGCAACCGGGGAGCTGTTTTTA. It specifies CASSSLGLATGELFL.

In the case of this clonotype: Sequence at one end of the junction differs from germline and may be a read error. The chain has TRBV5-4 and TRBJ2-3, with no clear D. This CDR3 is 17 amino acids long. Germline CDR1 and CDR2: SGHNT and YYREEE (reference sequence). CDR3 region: CACSADGRPPPTDTQYF. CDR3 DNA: TGTGCCTGCAGCGCAGACGGACGCCCTCCACCCACAGATACGCAGTATTTT.